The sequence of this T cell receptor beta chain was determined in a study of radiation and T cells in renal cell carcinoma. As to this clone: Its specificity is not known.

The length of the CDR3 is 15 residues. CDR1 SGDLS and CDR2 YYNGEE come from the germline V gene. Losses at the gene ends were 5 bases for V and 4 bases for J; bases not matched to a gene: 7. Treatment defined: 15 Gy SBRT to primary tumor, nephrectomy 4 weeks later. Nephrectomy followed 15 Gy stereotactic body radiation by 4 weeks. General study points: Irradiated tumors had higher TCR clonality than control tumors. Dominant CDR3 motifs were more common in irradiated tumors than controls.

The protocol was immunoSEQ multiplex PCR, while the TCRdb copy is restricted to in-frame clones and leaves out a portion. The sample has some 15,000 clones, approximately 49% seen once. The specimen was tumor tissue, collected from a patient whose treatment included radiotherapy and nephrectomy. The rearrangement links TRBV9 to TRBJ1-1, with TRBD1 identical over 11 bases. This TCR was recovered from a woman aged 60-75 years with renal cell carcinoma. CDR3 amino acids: CASSVTGTGGTEAFF. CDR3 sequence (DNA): TGTGCCAGCAGTGTTACCGGGACAGGGGGCACTGAAGCTTTCTTT.